The rows below give T cell receptor beta chains drawn from one sample of a study of T cells in Graves' hyperthyroidism and ophthalmopathy. From the multiplex PCR reads, TCRdb called clonotypes with MiXCR, one entry per CDR3 protein. The table has hundreds of thousands of distinct CDR3 sequences, over 35% seen once. The sequencing sample was made of blood. The receptors come from a man aged 18 to 29 with Graves' hyperthyroidism. CDR3s include the opening cysteine and the closing phenylalanine or tryptophan. A D gene is named only where the DNA matches it firmly. Clone size, where shown, is once, few, many, or a class for clones that have expanded.

clone_size: few; j_call: TRBJ2-7; d_call: -; v_call: TRBV7-9; cdr3_aa: CASSLFYPSYEQYF; cdr3_nt: TGTGCCAGCAGCCTATTTTACCCTTCCTACGAGCAGTACTTC
clone_size: few; j_call: TRBJ2-7; d_call: TRBD2; v_call: TRBV7-2; cdr3_aa: CASSSVAGGPNEQYF; cdr3_nt: TGTGCCAGCAGCTCCGTAGCGGGAGGGCCCAACGAGCAGTACTTC
clone_size: -; j_call: TRBJ2-7; d_call: TRBD1; v_call: TRBV9; cdr3_aa: CASSQPQGAAYEQYF; cdr3_nt: TGTGCCAGCAGCCAACCACAGGGGGCGGCCTACGAGCAGTACTTC
clone_size: many; j_call: TRBJ1-2; d_call: -; v_call: TRBV20-1; cdr3_aa: CSAYYIDGYTF; cdr3_nt: TGCAGTGCTTACTACATCGATGGCTACACCTTC
clone_size: -; j_call: TRBJ1-2; d_call: -; v_call: TRBV20-1; cdr3_aa: CSARDQNRAGYTF; cdr3_nt: TGCAGTGCTAGAGATCAAAACAGGGCTGGCTACACCTTC
clone_size: few; j_call: TRBJ2-2; d_call: -; v_call: TRBV7-3; cdr3_aa: CASSLDGGAPGELFF; cdr3_nt: TGTGCCAGCAGCTTAGATGGAGGGGCCCCCGGGGAGCTGTTTTTT
clone_size: -; j_call: TRBJ2-7; d_call: TRBD2; v_call: TRBV4-2; cdr3_aa: CASSQGGGNEQYF; cdr3_nt: TGTGCCAGCAGCCAAGGGGGGGGGAACGAGCAGTACTTC
clone_size: -; j_call: TRBJ2-3; d_call: -; v_call: TRBV19; cdr3_aa: CASSISFSTDTQYF; cdr3_nt: TGTGCCAGTAGTATTTCGTTTAGCACAGATACGCAGTATTTT
clone_size: few; j_call: TRBJ1-5; d_call: -; v_call: TRBV7-8; cdr3_aa: CASSLEGGLGNQPQHF; cdr3_nt: TGTGCCAGCAGCCTCGAGGGGGGGCTGGGCAATCAGCCCCAGCATTTT
clone_size: -; j_call: TRBJ2-2; d_call: -; v_call: TRBV24-1; cdr3_aa: CATSVALGQMNTGELFF; cdr3_nt: TGTGCCACCAGTGTTGCCTTAGGACAGATGAACACCGGGGAGCTGTTTTTT
clone_size: -; j_call: TRBJ2-7; d_call: TRBD1; v_call: TRBV10-3; cdr3_aa: CASSRQGVSYEQYF; cdr3_nt: TGTGCCAGCAGTCGACAGGGGGTTAGCTACGAGCAGTACTTC
clone_size: -; j_call: TRBJ2-7; d_call: -; v_call: TRBV3-1; cdr3_aa: CASSPEGGGEQYF; cdr3_nt: TGTGCCAGCAGCCCCGAGGGGGGGGGCGAGCAGTACTTC
clone_size: few; j_call: TRBJ1-6; d_call: TRBD1; v_call: TRBV7-2; cdr3_aa: CASSLVGTGASYNSPLHF; cdr3_nt: TGTGCCAGCAGCTTAGTCGGGACAGGGGCTTCCTATAATTCACCCCTCCACTTT
clone_size: few; j_call: TRBJ2-7; d_call: -; v_call: TRBV5-1; cdr3_aa: CASSLKSDPRYEQYF; cdr3_nt: TGCGCCAGCAGCTTGAAAAGCGATCCACGCTACGAGCAGTACTTC
clone_size: many; j_call: TRBJ2-2; d_call: -; v_call: TRBV29-1; cdr3_aa: CSVATASELFF; cdr3_nt: TGCAGCGTTGCCACAGCTTCGGAGCTGTTTTTT
clone_size: -; j_call: TRBJ1-6; d_call: TRBD1; v_call: TRBV6-6; cdr3_aa: CASRTTGGSYNSPLHF; cdr3_nt: TGTGCCAGCAGAACCACAGGGGGCTCCTATAATTCACCCCTCCACTTT
clone_size: few; j_call: TRBJ2-7; d_call: TRBD1; v_call: TRBV2; cdr3_aa: CASSVDREDYEQYF; cdr3_nt: TGTGCCAGCAGCGTGGACAGGGAGGACTACGAGCAGTACTTC
clone_size: -; j_call: TRBJ2-6; d_call: -; v_call: TRBV29-1; cdr3_aa: CSGGRRVPSGANVLTF; cdr3_nt: TGCAGCGGAGGACGACGGGTCCCCTCTGGGGCCAACGTCCTGACTTTC
clone_size: -; j_call: TRBJ1-5; d_call: -; v_call: TRBV20-1; cdr3_aa: CSAGRVGNQPQHF; cdr3_nt: TGCAGTGCCGGACGAGTAGGCAATCAGCCCCAGCATTTT
clone_size: -; j_call: TRBJ2-6; d_call: -; v_call: TRBV2; cdr3_aa: CASSERTGANVLTF; cdr3_nt: TGTGCCAGCAGTGAGCGGACCGGGGCCAACGTCCTGACTTTC
clone_size: few; j_call: TRBJ1-5; d_call: -; v_call: TRBV4-2; cdr3_aa: CASSGATSNQPQHF; cdr3_nt: TGTGCCAGCAGTGGGGCTACAAGCAATCAGCCCCAGCATTTT
clone_size: few; j_call: TRBJ2-2; d_call: -; v_call: TRBV7-2; cdr3_aa: CASSWTMDGELFF; cdr3_nt: TGTGCCAGCAGTTGGACAATGGACGGGGAGCTGTTTTTT
clone_size: few; j_call: TRBJ2-5; d_call: -; v_call: TRBV2; cdr3_aa: CASSWWERRSRPKLTVETQYF; cdr3_nt: TGTGCCAGCAGTTGGTGGGAAAGGAGGTCCCGACCGAAGCTAACAGTGGAGACCCAGTACTTC
clone_size: few; j_call: TRBJ1-2; d_call: TRBD1; v_call: TRBV25-1; cdr3_aa: CASSALGTGGGYGYTF; cdr3_nt: TGTGCCAGCAGTGCCCTGGGTACAGGGGGCGGCTATGGCTACACCTTC
clone_size: -; j_call: TRBJ2-2; d_call: -; v_call: TRBV7-8; cdr3_aa: CASSINLWNTGELFF; cdr3_nt: TGTGCCAGCAGCATAAATCTATGGAACACCGGGGAGCTGTTTTTT
clone_size: few; j_call: TRBJ2-2; d_call: TRBD1; v_call: TRBV7-2; cdr3_aa: CASGGQGAGELFF; cdr3_nt: TGTGCCAGCGGGGGACAGGGGGCCGGGGAGCTGTTTTTT
clone_size: few; j_call: TRBJ2-7; d_call: -; v_call: TRBV11-2; cdr3_aa: CASSHLRRPHEQYF; cdr3_nt: TGTGCCAGCAGCCACCTAAGGAGGCCCCACGAGCAGTACTTC
clone_size: -; j_call: TRBJ2-7; d_call: -; v_call: TRBV13; cdr3_aa: CASSLRQLSYEQYF; cdr3_nt: TGTGCCAGCAGCTTACGCCAGCTTTCCTACGAGCAGTACTTC
clone_size: few; j_call: TRBJ1-1; d_call: -; v_call: TRBV19; cdr3_aa: CASSIEAGNTEAFF; cdr3_nt: TGTGCCAGTAGTATAGAGGCCGGGAACACTGAAGCTTTCTTT
clone_size: -; j_call: TRBJ1-5; d_call: -; v_call: TRBV7-8; cdr3_aa: CASSLRDPSQPQHF; cdr3_nt: TGTGCCAGCAGCTTACGGGATCCCAGTCAGCCCCAGCATTTT
clone_size: -; j_call: TRBJ2-7; d_call: -; v_call: TRBV12-3/TRBV12-4; cdr3_aa: CASSYFFRGFSYEQYF; cdr3_nt: TGTGCCAGCAGTTACTTTTTCCGGGGGTTCTCCTACGAGCAGTACTTC
clone_size: -; j_call: TRBJ2-7; d_call: TRBD1; v_call: TRBV11-2; cdr3_aa: CASRSTGGIEQYF; cdr3_nt: TGTGCCAGCAGGTCGACAGGGGGCATCGAGCAGTACTTC
clone_size: few; j_call: TRBJ2-7; d_call: -; v_call: TRBV4-1; cdr3_aa: CASSQVLSYEQYF; cdr3_nt: TGCGCCAGCAGCCAAGTCCTCTCCTACGAGCAGTACTTC
clone_size: -; j_call: TRBJ1-4; d_call: -; v_call: TRBV6-1; cdr3_aa: CAGPPRRTSGTEKLFF; cdr3_nt: TGTGCCGGCCCCCCAAGGCGGACTAGCGGGACTGAAAAACTGTTTTTT
clone_size: -; j_call: TRBJ2-1; d_call: -; v_call: TRBV10-3; cdr3_aa: CAIRGGGDEQFF; cdr3_nt: TGTGCCATCCGAGGGGGAGGCGATGAGCAGTTCTTC
clone_size: once; j_call: TRBJ1-1; d_call: -; v_call: TRBV7-8; cdr3_aa: CASTEGRVMNTEAFF; cdr3_nt: TGCGCCAGCACCGAAGGGCGGGTCATGAACACTGAAGCTTTCTTT
clone_size: many; j_call: TRBJ1-1; d_call: TRBD1; v_call: TRBV10-2; cdr3_aa: CASSGRGRTEAFF; cdr3_nt: TGCGCCAGCAGTGGTAGGGGGCGAACTGAAGCTTTCTTT
clone_size: few; j_call: TRBJ1-6; d_call: -; v_call: TRBV6-1; cdr3_aa: CASSEVDLRRSPLHF; cdr3_nt: TGTGCCAGCAGTGAAGTGGACTTGAGGCGTTCACCCCTCCACTTT
clone_size: many; j_call: TRBJ2-2; d_call: TRBD2; v_call: TRBV24-1; cdr3_aa: CATSAGLAGGGELFF; cdr3_nt: TGTGCCACCAGTGCGGGACTAGCGGGAGGCGGGGAGCTGTTTTTT
clone_size: -; j_call: TRBJ1-4; d_call: TRBD1; v_call: TRBV29-1; cdr3_aa: CSVARQGVEKLFF; cdr3_nt: TGCAGCGTTGCCCGACAGGGGGTAGAAAAACTGTTTTTT
clone_size: -; j_call: TRBJ1-2; d_call: -; v_call: TRBV9; cdr3_aa: CASSVGGPYGYTF; cdr3_nt: TGTGCCAGCAGCGTGGGCGGCCCTTATGGCTACACCTTC
clone_size: -; j_call: TRBJ2-7; d_call: -; v_call: TRBV5-1; cdr3_aa: CASSLEGIRNEQYF; cdr3_nt: TGCGCCAGCAGCTTGGAGGGGATTCGGAACGAGCAGTACTTC
clone_size: many; j_call: TRBJ1-1; d_call: -; v_call: TRBV25-1; cdr3_aa: CASRDSSTEAFF; cdr3_nt: TGTGCCAGCAGGGACTCTTCCACTGAAGCTTTCTTT
clone_size: -; j_call: TRBJ2-2; d_call: TRBD2; v_call: TRBV24-1; cdr3_aa: CATRRLAGVAGELFF; cdr3_nt: TGTGCCACCAGGAGACTAGCGGGGGTAGCCGGGGAGCTGTTTTTT
clone_size: -; j_call: TRBJ1-1; d_call: TRBD1; v_call: TRBV5-1; cdr3_aa: CASSSTTGGGTEAFF; cdr3_nt: TGCGCCAGCAGCTCCACAACAGGGGGCGGCACTGAAGCTTTCTTT
clone_size: -; j_call: TRBJ1-2; d_call: -; v_call: TRBV24-1; cdr3_aa: CATSDPGRENYGYTF; cdr3_nt: TGTGCCACCAGTGACCCCGGACGGGAAAACTATGGCTACACCTTC
clone_size: -; j_call: TRBJ2-6; d_call: -; v_call: TRBV25-1; cdr3_aa: CASSASFGASGANVLTF; cdr3_nt: TGTGCCAGCAGTGCTAGTTTCGGGGCCTCTGGGGCCAACGTCCTGACTTTC
clone_size: many; j_call: TRBJ2-5; d_call: -; v_call: TRBV7-9; cdr3_aa: CASRATQETQYF; cdr3_nt: TGTGCCAGCAGGGCTACTCAAGAGACCCAGTACTTC